The 28 T cell receptor beta chains below all came from one sample that was sequenced in a study of T-cell reconstitution after alpha-beta-depleted transplantation in children. The TCRbeta library incorporated unique molecular identifiers. TCRdb called the PCR reads again in MiXCR, with one record for every CDR3 protein. The sample lists 540,000 or so distinct CDR3 sequences, about 21% occurring once. The sample consisted of PBMCs, mostly from graft donor cells, taken 360 days after TCRalphabeta/CD19-depleted stem cell transplant. These receptors came from a boy less than two years old who had a stem cell transplant for acute myeloid leukemia, so the T cells may come from the graft donor.

This sequence joins TRBV29-1 and TRBJ1-1; no firm D call. The CDR3 is 12 amino acids. Per germline, CDR1 SQVTM and CDR2 ANQGSEA. V was clipped by 7 bases and J by 4 bases, with 13 bases between them. The CDR3 spells CSAGGGRTEAFF. The CDR3 region has the DNA TGCAGCGCTGGTGGAGGGCGCACTGAAGCTTTCTTT.

This clonotype was seen repeatedly, ten times or more. The chain uses TRBV29-1 and TRBJ2-5; tentative D call: TRBD2 (6 bases). The germline CDR1 and CDR2 sequences are SQVTM and ANQGSEA. The V and J ends lost 5 bases and 3 bases respectively, with 10 bases between them. This CDR3 is built from 12 residues. CDR3 residues: CSVLGGEETQYF. DNA of the CDR3: TGCAGCGTTTTGGGAGGAGAAGAGACCCAGTACTTC.

This clonotype was seen repeatedly, ten times or more. V and J are TRBV5-6 and TRBJ2-5; tentatively, D is TRBD1 (6 bases). In germline, CDR1 is SGHDT, CDR2 YYEEEE. This CDR3 comprises 16 residues. Trimming removed 1 base at V and 0 bases at J, with 13 bases between. The CDR3 sequence: CASSLPVRGHQETQYF. DNA of the CDR3: TGTGCCAGCAGCTTGCCCGTCAGGGGCCACCAAGAGACCCAGTACTTC.

This clonotype was detected many times. The chain joins TRBV12-3 or TRBV12-4 to TRBJ2-7; 7 positions match TRBD1. The CDR3 extends over 15 amino acids. The V segment lost 8 bases and the J segment 2 bases; nucleotides outside the gene matches: 12. The CDR3 region is CASGPGQLITYEQYF. CDR3 nucleotide sequence: TGTGCCAGCGGGCCGGGACAGCTGATTACCTACGAGCAGTACTTC.

The rearrangement uses TRBV20-1 and TRBJ1-1; a weak D match, TRBD1 (5 bases). V lost 0 bases and J lost 1, with 12 bases in between. Germline CDR1 reads DFQATT; CDR2 reads SNEGSKA (reference sequence). The CDR3 is made up of 15 amino acids. The CDR3 is CSARDGQGGNTEAFF. The CDR3 DNA reads TGCAGTGCTAGAGATGGCCAGGGAGGGAACACTGAAGCTTTCTTT.

There are a few counts of this clonotype. The genes are TRBV7-9 and TRBJ2-1, with TRBD2 matching over 9 bases. V shed 6 bases and J 4 bases; nucleotides not matched to a gene: 7. Looked up from germline, CDR1 is SEHNR and CDR2 is FQNEAQ (reference sequence). The CDR3 totals 15 residues. The CDR3 nucleotides are TGTGCCAGCAGAAAGAGCGGGGGGTCATACAATGAGCAGTTCTTC. Residues: CASRKSGGSYNEQFF.

This clonotype was picked up a small number of times. The chain uses TRBV20-1 and TRBJ1-1; no clear D gene. Germline V gives CDR1 DFQATT, CDR2 SNEGSKA (reference sequence). Deletions cut 2 bases from V and 6 bases from J, with 16 bases between. There are 14 residues in the CDR3. Here the CDR3 reads CSARPLTGGPEAFF. Here the CDR3 DNA reads TGCAGTGCTAGACCCCTCACGGGCGGTCCTGAAGCTTTCTTT.

The chain joins TRBV7-2 to TRBJ2-4; TRBD1 matches at 7 bases. The CDR3 is 16 amino acids. Germline CDR1 SGHTA, CDR2 FQGNSA. Trimming removed 8 bases from V and 0 bases from J; junction bases left unmatched: 10. Here the CDR3 DNA reads TGTGCCAGCGGGAGACAGGGCCCTATAGCCAAAAACATTCAGTACTTC. As protein: CASGRQGPIAKNIQYF.

This clonotype has at least ten counts. The CDR3 coding sequence is TGTGCCAGCAGTCCCCGCTCCGGGACCGCTAGCAATCAGCCCCAGCATTTT. This translates into CASSPRSGTASNQPQHF. The rearrangement links TRBV12-3 or TRBV12-4 to TRBJ1-5; possible D gene TRBD1, 5 bases. This CDR3 has 17 residues. The V and J ends lost 5 bases and 0 bases respectively, with 17 bases between them.

The genes are TRBV12-3 or TRBV12-4 and TRBJ1-1; D gene unclear. V shed 5 bases and J shed 3 bases, with 19 bases lying between them. This CDR3 has 16 amino acids. This CDR3 is CASSPHIPEVDTEAFF. The CDR3 DNA follows: TGTGCCAGCAGTCCCCACATTCCTGAGGTGGACACTGAAGCTTTCTTT.

The chain employs TRBV29-1 and TRBJ1-2; D remains unclear. The germline V gene has CDR1 SQVTM and CDR2 ANQGSEA. The V gene lost 5 bases and the J gene lost 4 bases, with 8 bases spanning the gap. This CDR3 comprises 11 residues. The DNA of the CDR3 is TGCAGCGTTCCCGTATCCTATGGCTACACCTTC. Protein product: CSVPVSYGYTF.

The sample holds a few counts of this clonotype. The chain employs TRBV29-1 and TRBJ2-7; the D gene is possibly TRBD1 (5 bases). The V gene lost 4 bases and the J gene lost 8 bases, with 18 bases spanning the gap. The length of the CDR3 is 13 residues. CDR1 is SQVTM and CDR2 is ANQGSEA in the germline V gene. CDR3 DNA sequence: TGCAGCGTTGCGGCAGGGAACGGTCGACAGCAGTACTTC. As protein: CSVAAGNGRQQYF.

This clonotype appeared many times. The chain joins TRBV10-3 to TRBJ2-4, with D tentatively TRBD1 or TRBD2 (5 bases each). Germline lookup yields CDR1 ENHRY and CDR2 SYGVKD. The V and J ends lost 2 bases and 9 bases respectively, with 14 bases between them. The CDR3 length is 14 residues. This chain's CDR3 is CAISEPPQEAIQYF. In nucleotides, the CDR3 is TGTGCCATCAGTGAGCCCCCACAGGAGGCCATTCAGTACTTC.

V usage is TRBV4-1 and J usage is TRBJ2-1; D may be TRBD1 (5 bases). CDR1 is MGHRA, CDR2 YSYEKL, per germline. V was clipped by 1 base and J by 6 bases, with 7 bases between them. The CDR3 is 13 residues long. This CDR3 reads CASSQVGLNEQFF. CDR3 sequence (DNA): TGCGCCAGCAGCCAAGTGGGGCTCAATGAGCAGTTCTTC.

In nucleotides, the CDR3 is TGTGCCAGCAATTCCCGGACTAGAGGGACCCACCCAGATACGCAGTATTTT. Its translation is CASNSRTRGTHPDTQYF. The chain employs TRBV12-3 or TRBV12-4 and TRBJ2-3, with 7 bases lining up with TRBD2. The CDR3 consists of 17 residues. The ends lost 7 bases at V and 4 bases at J; junction bases unmatched: 17.

J is TRBJ2-1 and V is TRBV24-1; 7 bases are a match to TRBD1. Germline CDR1 KGHDR, CDR2 SFDVKD. Trimming cost V 4 bases and J 6 bases; bases outside gene matches: 5. The CDR3 has 14 amino acids. The chain's CDR3 is CATSEPTGSNEQFF. CDR3 DNA sequence: TGTGCCACCAGTGAGCCGACAGGGTCCAATGAGCAGTTCTTC.

This clonotype was observed a handful of times. The V call is TRBV12-3 or TRBV12-4, the J call TRBJ1-3; D ambiguous. The CDR3 has 13 residues. The CDR3 protein is CVTQPRSGNTIYF. Here the CDR3 DNA reads TGTGTGACACAACCCAGAAGTGGAAACACCATATATTTT.

This clonotype came up many times. This chain joins TRBV2 and TRBJ2-1; TRBD2 might be the D (5 bases). This CDR3 has 16 residues. Germline-derived CDR1 and CDR2 are SNHLY and FYNNEI. V gave up 2 bases and J gave up 0 bases, with 11 bases separating them. CDR3 nucleotides: TGTGCCAGCAGTGAACTAGCTGCTCCCTCCTACAATGAGCAGTTCTTC. It is translated as CASSELAAPSYNEQFF.

This clonotype showed up just a few times. This chain uses TRBV29-1 with TRBJ2-1; TRBD1 aligns across 9 bases. The CDR3 covers 14 residues. Per germline, CDR1 SQVTM and CDR2 ANQGSEA. The junction had 11 bases not matched to a gene; V was cut back by 6 bases and J by 8 bases. The CDR3 region has the DNA TGCAGCGTCCGAGCCGGGACAGGGAACGATGAGCAGTTCTTC. Amino acid sequence: CSVRAGTGNDEQFF.

The chain is built from TRBV25-1 and TRBJ1-4, with D perhaps matching TRBD1 (5 bases). Per germline, CDR1 MGHDK and CDR2 SYGVNS. CDR3 length: 15 amino acids. Trimming left V 2 bases short and J 8 bases short, with 15 bases between. CDR3 sequence (DNA): TGTGCCAGCAGTGAAGGGCAGGGTCGAGGGGAAAAACTGTTTTTT. Its translation: CASSEGQGRGEKLFF.

The chain links TRBV20-1 to TRBJ2-1; TRBD2 matches at 8 bases. V lost 7 bases to trimming and J lost 12 bases; unmatched junction nucleotides: 14. The CDR3 runs 13 residues. From germline, CDR1 is DFQATT and CDR2 SNEGSKA (reference sequence). The CDR3 DNA reads as TGCAGTGTCCAGGGAGAAGCGGGGGCGGCGCAGTTCTTC. Its translation: CSVQGEAGAAQFF.

The gene calls are TRBV20-1 and TRBJ2-1; the match to TRBD2 covers 8 bases. The junction had 11 bases not matched to a gene; V was cut back by 0 bases and J by 1 base. The length of the CDR3 is 18 residues. From germline, CDR1 is DFQATT and CDR2 SNEGSKA (reference sequence). The CDR3 reads CSARDWTSRPKSYNEQFF. In nucleotides, the CDR3 is TGCAGTGCTAGAGATTGGACTAGCCGCCCCAAATCCTACAATGAGCAGTTCTTC.

Ten or more counts support this clonotype. The genes are TRBV12-3 or TRBV12-4 and TRBJ2-1; no reliable D call. The CDR3 runs 13 residues. V was trimmed by 4 bases and J by 7 bases, leaving 11 bases between them. DNA for the CDR3: TGTGCCAGCAGTTATCGACGGGCAAATGAGCAGTTCTTC. Its protein is CASSYRRANEQFF.

This clonotype has just a few counts. The genes are TRBV4-3 and TRBJ2-2; 8 nucleotides agree with TRBD1. This CDR3 has 18 amino acids. V lost 0 bases and J lost 3; bases outside the gene matches: 9. CDR1 LGHNA and CDR2 YSLEER come from the germline V gene. CDR3 residues: CASSQDGRTGFYTGELFF. DNA of the CDR3: TGCGCCAGCAGCCAAGATGGAAGGACAGGGTTTTACACCGGGGAGCTGTTTTTT.

This clonotype was picked up many times. The chain is built from TRBV29-1 and TRBJ2-3; no definite D call. The V gene lost 4 bases and the J gene lost 5 bases, with 4 bases spanning the gap. The CDR3 has 10 residues. Germline V gene sequence: CDR1 SQVTM, CDR2 ANQGSEA. CDR3 loop: CSVGRDTQYF. CDR3 nucleotides: TGCAGCGTTGGAAGAGATACGCAGTATTTT.

This sequence joins TRBV7-3 and TRBJ2-7; 8 bases are a match to TRBD2. From germline, CDR1 is SGHTA and CDR2 FQGTGA. The trim removed 7 bases at V and 0 bases at J, leaving 2 bases unmatched. The CDR3 is 13 amino acids. The CDR3 DNA is TGTGCCAGCAACGGGACTAGCTCCTACGAGCAGTACTTC. Translated: CASNGTSSYEQYF.

This sequence joins TRBV28 and TRBJ1-6; TRBD1 aligns across 7 bases. This CDR3 spans 16 amino acids. Germline CDR1 MDHEN, CDR2 SYDVKM. After removal of 6 bases from V and 0 bases from J, the junction contained 5 bases not matched to a gene. DNA of the CDR3: TGTGCCAGCAGGATACAGGGGAGCTCCTATAATTCACCCCTCCACTTT. This translates into CASRIQGSSYNSPLHF.

The genes are TRBV11-1 and TRBJ2-5; D remains unclear. CDR3 length: 14 residues. V was pared by 3 bases and J by 3 bases, with 11 bases between. Looked up from germline, CDR1 is SGHAT and CDR2 is FQDESV (reference sequence). The CDR3 region is CASSFSSWEETQYF. The DNA of the CDR3 is TGTGCCAGCAGCTTCTCTAGTTGGGAAGAGACCCAGTACTTC.